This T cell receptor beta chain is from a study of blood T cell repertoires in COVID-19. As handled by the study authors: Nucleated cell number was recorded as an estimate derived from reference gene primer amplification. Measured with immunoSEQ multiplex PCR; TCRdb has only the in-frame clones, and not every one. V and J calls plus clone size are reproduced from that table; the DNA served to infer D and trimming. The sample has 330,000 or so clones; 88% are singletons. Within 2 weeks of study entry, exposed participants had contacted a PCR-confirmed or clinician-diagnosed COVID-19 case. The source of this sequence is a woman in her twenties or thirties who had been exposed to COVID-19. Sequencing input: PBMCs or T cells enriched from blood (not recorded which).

In DNA form, the CDR3 reads TGTGCCAGTAGTCCGAAGGGGGCAGCCCCTGGCTACACCTTC. This encodes CASSPKGAAPGYTF. The genes are TRBV19 and TRBJ1-2, with 7 nucleotides matching TRBD1. The V gene's germline CDR1 is LNHDA and CDR2 SQIVND (reference sequence). This CDR3 is built from 14 residues. V lost 5 bases to trimming and J lost 7 bases; unmatched junction nucleotides: 10.